The 3 T cell receptor beta chains below were found in one sample sequenced in a study of CD8+ T cells in alopecia areata. Sequencing relied on a cDNA template that was reverse transcribed from extracted RNA. The assay was immunoSEQ multiplex PCR, and TCRdb's table has in-frame clones only and misses some. Seen here are 150,000 to 200,000 clones, 50% to 65% observed once, and the top ten hold around 5%. The sequenced sample consisted of CD4+ T cells sorted from blood. These receptors all come from a human donor in good health.

The V and J genes are TRBV19 and TRBJ1-4; 7 nucleotides align to TRBD1. Germline V gene lookup returns CDR1 LNHDA and CDR2 SQIVND (reference sequence). This CDR3 has 14 amino acids. J lost 8 bases, V lost 5 bases, and 8 bases had no gene match. The chain's CDR3 is CASSLDRVEEKLFF. DNA of the CDR3: TGTGCCAGTAGTCTCGACAGGGTGGAAGAAAAACTGTTTTTT.

This clone was counted a single time. This rearrangement joins TRBV4-1 to TRBJ1-4, with 8 nucleotides matching TRBD1. The germline CDR1 and CDR2 sequences are MGHRA and YSYEKL. V was clipped by 6 bases and J by 8 bases; unmatched bases: 11. The CDR3 consists of 15 residues. The DNA of the CDR3 is TGCGCCAGCAGACCACCGGGACAGGCAACAGAAAAACTGTTTTTT. Protein sequence: CASRPPGQATEKLFF.

This chain links TRBV7-6 with TRBJ2-3, with 11 bases that match TRBD2. The CDR3 totals 17 residues. Losses at the gene ends were 4 bases for V and 2 bases for J; bases not matched to a gene: 8. Per the germline V gene, CDR1 is SGHVS and CDR2 is FNYEAQ. In DNA form, the CDR3 reads TGTGCCAGCAGCTCCGGACTAGCGGGCGGACTCACAGATACGCAGTATTTT. Its protein is CASSSGLAGGLTDTQYF. The full variable domain, with the rest looked up from reference TRBV7-6 and TRBJ2-3, is GAGVSQSPRYKVTKRGQDVALRCDPISGHVSLYWYRQALGQGPEFLTYFNYEAQQDKSGLPNDRFSAERPEGSISTLTIQRTEQRDSAMYRCASSSGLAGGLTDTQYFGPGTRLTVL.